The TCR beta chain described here comes from a study of blood T cell repertoires in COVID-19. Study at large: The samples span acute and convalescent COVID-19 from the United States, Italy and Spain.

Per the study methods: Reference gene primers were amplified, and this amplification served to estimate nucleated cell counts. Profiling relied on immunoSEQ multiplex PCR, and the TCRdb table lists in-frame clones only, not all of them. D and trimming come from the DNA, and the V and J calls and clone size come from that table. The repertoire includes over 300,000 clones, around 87% of them detected once, and 6.5% to 8% sits in the top ten. This clone was observed once. The TCR comes from a young man with active or convalescent COVID-19. The sample was peripheral blood.

DNA for the CDR3: TGTGCCAGTAGTATAGATCCGGACAGGGGGGCTGATCAGCCCCAGCATTTT. Protein: CASSIDPDRGADQPQHF. The chain couples TRBV19 to TRBJ1-5; 10 bases are shared with TRBD1. This CDR3 spans 17 amino acids. V lost 0 bases and J lost 5; bases outside the gene matches: 7. Germline V CDR1 and CDR2: LNHDA, SQIVND (reference sequence). Looking up the rest from reference TRBV19 and TRBJ1-5 gives the full variable domain: DGGITQSPKYLFRKEGQNVTLSCEQNLNHDAMYWYRQDPGQGLRLIYYSQIVNDFQKGDIAEGYSVSREKKESFPLTVTSAQKNPTAFYLCASSIDPDRGADQPQHFGDGTRLSIL.